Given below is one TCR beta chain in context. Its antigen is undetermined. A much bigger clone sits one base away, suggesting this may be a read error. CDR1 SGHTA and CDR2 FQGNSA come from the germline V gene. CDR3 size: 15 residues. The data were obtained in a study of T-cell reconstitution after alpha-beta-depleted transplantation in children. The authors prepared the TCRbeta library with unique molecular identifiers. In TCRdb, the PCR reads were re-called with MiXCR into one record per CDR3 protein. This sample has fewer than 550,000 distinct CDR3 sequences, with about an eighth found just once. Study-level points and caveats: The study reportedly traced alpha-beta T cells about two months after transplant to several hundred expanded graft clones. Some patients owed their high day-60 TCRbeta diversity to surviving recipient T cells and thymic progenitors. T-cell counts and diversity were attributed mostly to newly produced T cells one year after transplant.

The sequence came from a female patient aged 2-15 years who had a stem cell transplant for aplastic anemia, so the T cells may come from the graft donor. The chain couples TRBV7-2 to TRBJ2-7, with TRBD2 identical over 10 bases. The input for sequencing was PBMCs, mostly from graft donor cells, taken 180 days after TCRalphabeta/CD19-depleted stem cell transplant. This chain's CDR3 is CAGSLTSGASYEQYV. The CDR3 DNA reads TGTGCCGGCAGCTTAACTAGCGGGGCCTCCTACGAGCAGTACGTC.